These T cell receptor beta chains were read from a single sample in a study of spatial heterogeneity in lung cancer. Using its own MiXCR run on the 5' RACE reads, TCRdb lists one record per CDR3 protein. The sample holds 10,000 to 13,000 distinct CDR3 sequences, approximately 8.1% seen once. Source: PBMCs, taken at surgery. These receptors all come from a male donor with early-stage non-small cell lung cancer. The CDR3 runs from the conserved cysteine through the conserved F or W. Fields, in order: J gene, D gene, clone size, V gene, CDR3 protein, CDR3 DNA. D genes are given only for firm matches. Size is stated for part of the rows, as once, few or many counts, or as a class when the clone is expanded.

>TRBJ2-1|TRBD2|many|TRBV12-3/TRBV12-4
CASSRERGARLGNEQFF
TGTGCCAGCAGTCGTGAGCGGGGGGCACGGTTAGGAAATGAGCAGTTCTTC
>TRBJ1-1|.|many|TRBV28
CASSLGVMVAFF
TGTGCCAGCAGTTTAGGGGTTATGGTGGCTTTCTTT
>TRBJ2-1|TRBD1|many|TRBV5-1
CASSPDRVQLDEQFF
TGCGCCAGCAGCCCGGACAGGGTACAGCTGGATGAGCAGTTCTTC
>TRBJ2-1|.|many|TRBV5-5
CASSLAYNEQFF
TGTGCCAGCAGCTTGGCCTACAATGAGCAGTTCTTC
>TRBJ2-1|TRBD2|medium-sized|TRBV7-9
CASRSGTSGDNEQFF
TGTGCCAGCAGGTCCGGGACTAGCGGGGACAATGAGCAGTTCTTC
>TRBJ2-3|.|once|TRBV7-9
CASSLLQGADTQYF
TGTGCCAGCAGCTTACTGCAGGGTGCAGATACGCAGTATTTT
>TRBJ2-3|TRBD2|many|TRBV19
CASSSRSGDTQYF
TGTGCCAGTAGTTCCCGTAGCGGGGATACGCAGTATTTT
>TRBJ2-1|.|many|TRBV4-3
CASSQRAGRINNEQFF
TGCGCCAGCAGCCAAAGGGCAGGGAGGATAAACAATGAGCAGTTCTTC
>TRBJ1-6|.|many|TRBV30
CAWSMGSSYNSPLHF
TGTGCCTGGAGTATGGGGAGCTCCTATAATTCACCCCTCCACTTT
>TRBJ2-1|TRBD1|.|TRBV18
CASSPPGQVYNEQFF
TGTGCCAGCTCACCCCCGGGACAGGTCTACAATGAGCAGTTCTTC
>TRBJ1-2|.|many|TRBV28
CASSSGVNGYTF
TGTGCCAGCAGTTCCGGTGTTAATGGCTACACCTTC
>TRBJ2-5|.|medium-sized|TRBV9
CASSVEGSPQETQYF
TGTGCCAGCAGCGTAGAGGGGAGCCCCCAAGAGACCCAGTACTTC
>TRBJ2-7|.|many|TRBV19
CASTLGPGTSYEQYF
TGTGCCAGTACATTAGGGCCGGGGACCTCCTACGAGCAGTACTTC
>TRBJ2-1|.|medium-sized|TRBV7-6
CASSSRYGEQFF
TGTGCCAGCAGCTCTAGGTACGGTGAGCAGTTCTTC
>TRBJ2-3|.|medium-sized|TRBV7-6
CASSLGGGRRRTDTQYF
TGTGCCAGCAGCTTAGGCGGGGGCAGGCGCCGCACAGATACGCAGTATTTT
>TRBJ2-1|.|many|TRBV5-6
CASSYPGRSYNEQFF
TGTGCCAGCAGCTACCCCGGGCGCTCCTACAATGAGCAGTTCTTC
>TRBJ2-1|TRBD2|many|TRBV14
CASSQDFRTSGRSGYNEQFF
TGTGCCAGCAGCCAAGACTTCAGGACTAGCGGGAGATCGGGATACAATGAGCAGTTCTTC
>TRBJ1-2|.|few|TRBV29-1
CSVEARGGYTF
TGCAGCGTTGAGGCCAGGGGTGGCTACACCTTC
>TRBJ1-6|TRBD1|many|TRBV10-3
CAISPSATGPNSPLHF
TGTGCCATCAGCCCCAGCGCGACAGGGCCTAATTCACCCCTCCACTTT
>TRBJ2-7|.|medium-sized|TRBV28
CASSSPWDGTYEQYF
TGTGCCAGCAGTTCCCCATGGGACGGGACTTACGAGCAGTACTTC
>TRBJ2-3|TRBD2|medium-sized|TRBV11-2
CASRSAAGGTDTQYF
TGTGCCAGCAGATCGGCTGCGGGGGGCACAGATACGCAGTATTTT
>TRBJ2-3|TRBD1|medium-sized|TRBV4-2
CASRGRTGVGLDTQYF
TGTGCCAGCAGGGGGAGGACAGGGGTAGGTTTGGATACGCAGTATTTT
>TRBJ1-5|.|many|TRBV12-3/TRBV12-4
CASSLSGANNQPQHF
TGTGCCAGCAGTTTGTCCGGGGCAAACAATCAGCCCCAGCATTTT
>TRBJ2-3|.|medium-sized|TRBV10-3
CAISSADTQYF
TGTGCCATCAGTTCGGCGGATACGCAGTATTTT
>TRBJ1-2|.|medium-sized|TRBV28
CASSLWGVGYGYTF
TGTGCCAGCAGTTTATGGGGGGTCGGCTATGGCTACACCTTC
>TRBJ2-2|.|many|TRBV24-1
CATSDLQGRGRTGELFF
TGTGCCACCAGTGATTTGCAAGGCAGGGGGAGGACCGGGGAGCTGTTTTTT
>TRBJ2-7|TRBD1|many|TRBV19
CASSRGVGQGALNEQYF
TGTGCCAGTAGTAGGGGCGTCGGACAGGGGGCCTTGAACGAGCAGTACTTC
>TRBJ1-2|TRBD1|.|TRBV29-1
CSARQGYYGYTF
TGCAGCGCTAGACAGGGGTACTATGGCTACACCTTC
>TRBJ2-1|TRBD2|medium-sized|TRBV20-1
CSARAGTSGAPYNEQFF
TGCAGTGCTCGAGCCGGGACTAGCGGGGCACCTTACAATGAGCAGTTCTTC
>TRBJ2-2|TRBD2|medium-sized|TRBV18
CASSVLAGSNTGELFF
TGTGCCAGCTCCGTGTTAGCGGGGTCGAACACCGGGGAGCTGTTTTTT
>TRBJ1-3|.|many|TRBV7-9
CASSSPQREGNTIYF
TGTGCCAGCAGCTCCCCCCAGAGGGAAGGAAACACCATATATTTT
>TRBJ2-1|TRBD2|medium-sized|TRBV7-2
CASSGLARFNEQFF
TGTGCCAGCAGCGGACTAGCAAGGTTCAATGAGCAGTTCTTC
>TRBJ1-2|.|medium-sized|TRBV25-1
CASSVTAGYTF
TGTGCCAGCAGTGTCACAGCTGGCTACACCTTC
>TRBJ2-1|.|many|TRBV20-1
CSAQHSSQLYNEQFF
TGCAGTGCCCAACACTCGTCCCAACTCTACAATGAGCAGTTCTTC
>TRBJ2-4|TRBD1|medium-sized|TRBV15
CATSGQGGRNIQYF
TGTGCCACCAGCGGACAGGGTGGTCGAAACATTCAGTACTTC
>TRBJ2-5|.|many|TRBV6-5
CASSPGNQETQYF
TGTGCCAGCAGCCCGGGGAATCAAGAGACCCAGTACTTC
>TRBJ2-1|.|many|TRBV2
CASRRPGQAYNEQFF
TGTGCCAGCAGGCGCCCTGGGCAAGCCTACAATGAGCAGTTCTTC
>TRBJ2-5|.|medium-sized|TRBV18
CASSPGSRTRETQYF
TGTGCCAGCTCACCCGGGTCGAGGACTCGGGAGACCCAGTACTTC
>TRBJ2-7|TRBD2|many|TRBV20-1
CSAVQRGGLYEQYF
TGCAGTGCTGTCCAGCGGGGGGGCCTCTACGAGCAGTACTTC
>TRBJ1-2|.|.|TRBV5-1
CASSITGNGYTF
TGCGCCAGCAGCATAACAGGGAATGGCTACACCTTC
>TRBJ2-7|.|many|TRBV23-1
CASARGTARLPYEQYF
TGCGCCAGCGCTCGGGGAACAGCCCGACTCCCCTACGAGCAGTACTTC
>TRBJ2-7|.|.|TRBV25-1
CATTESSYEQYF
TGTGCCACCACAGAAAGCTCCTACGAGCAGTACTTC
>TRBJ2-1|.|medium-sized|TRBV6-5
CASSYSRGSSYNEQFF
TGTGCCAGCAGTTACTCTCGGGGATCCTCCTACAATGAGCAGTTCTTC